Below are 21 T cell receptor beta chains sequenced from a single sample in a study of T cells after yellow fever vaccination. In TCRdb, the 5' RACE reads were re-called with MiXCR into one record per CDR3 protein. The table includes approximately 180,000 distinct CDR3 sequences, approximately 6.2% detected once. The source was CD4+ T cells sorted from PBMCs, collected on the day of the first yellow fever vaccination. These TCRs come from a man younger than 35 who received the YFV17D yellow fever vaccine.

This chain joins TRBV7-9 and TRBJ2-7; D is possibly TRBD1 or TRBD2 (5 bases each). Trimming cost V 5 bases and J 5 bases, with 19 bases left between them. The CDR3 totals 15 residues. Germline CDR1 reads SEHNR; CDR2 reads FQNEAQ (reference sequence). CDR3 nucleotide sequence: TGTGCCAGCAGCGACCCAGCCTCGGGGCTAGACGAGCAGTACTTC. It codes for CASSDPASGLDEQYF.

This sequence joins TRBV27 and TRBJ2-7; possibly TRBD1 for D (5 bases). This CDR3 comprises 12 residues. The germline V gene has CDR1 MNHEY and CDR2 SMNVEV (reference sequence). Trimming pared 5 bases from V and 3 bases from J, leaving 8 bases between. DNA of the CDR3: TGTGCCAGCAGTAAGCAGGGCTACGAGCAGTACTTC. Residues: CASSKQGYEQYF.

CDR3 DNA: TGTGCCAGCAGCGGTTGGGACAAAAGGGTCAGGTGCACCTTC. It is translated as CASSGWDKRVRCTF. This sequence joins TRBV7-2 and TRBJ1-2; a possible D gene is TRBD1 (6 bases). V was trimmed by 5 bases and J by 13 bases, leaving 23 bases between them. The germline V gene has CDR1 SGHTA and CDR2 FQGNSA. The CDR3 has 14 residues.

This clonotype was counted many times. The rearrangement links TRBV3-1 to TRBJ1-5, with no clear D. Trimming took off 2 bases at V and 7 bases at J, with 9 bases between the two ends. There are 13 residues in the CDR3. CDR1 LGHDT and CDR2 YNNKEL come from the germline V gene (reference sequence). The CDR3 loop reads CASSQRLRQPQHF. DNA of the CDR3: TGTGCCAGCAGCCAACGGTTAAGGCAGCCCCAGCATTTT.

The gene calls are TRBV5-1 and TRBJ2-5, with 9 bases identical to TRBD1. In germline, CDR1 is SGHRS, CDR2 YFSETQ. This CDR3 spans 16 amino acids. Trimming at V came to 1 base and at J to 4 bases, leaving 8 bases not matched to a gene. CDR3 coding DNA: TGCGCCAGCAGCTTGATGGTGACAGGGGGGCGAGAGACCCAGTACTTC. This sequence encodes CASSLMVTGGRETQYF.

There are many counts of this clonotype. The chain is built from TRBV27 and TRBJ2-6; 7 bases agree with TRBD1. This CDR3 has 17 residues. V dropped 5 bases and J dropped 4; count of bases not matched to a gene: 11. Germline CDR1 MNHEY, CDR2 SMNVEV (reference sequence). CDR3 DNA: TGTGCCAGCAGTCGCAATACAGGGGTAGCGGGGGCCAACGTCCTGACTTTC. Protein product: CASSRNTGVAGANVLTF.

This clonotype was recorded at least ten times. The genes are TRBV28 and TRBJ2-7; maybe TRBD2 (6 bases). The ends were cut back, 5 bases at V and 12 bases at J, with 20 bases in the middle. Germline values: CDR1 MDHEN, CDR2 SYDVKM. The CDR3 totals 13 residues. CDR3: CASSPGAGGSGYV. DNA of the CDR3: TGTGCCAGCAGTCCCGGCGCCGGGGGTAGTGGGTACGTC.

This clonotype was observed many times. This chain joins TRBV4-1 and TRBJ1-2, with D unclear. Germline V gene sequence: CDR1 MGHRA, CDR2 YSYEKL. The CDR3 has 15 residues. Trimming cost V 4 bases and J 7 bases, with 19 bases left between them. CDR3 in amino acids: CASSRPGEGLFGYTF. The CDR3 DNA is TGCGCCAGCAGCCGCCCGGGAGAGGGTCTCTTTGGCTACACCTTC.

In its sample, this clonotype was seen many times. The chain joins TRBV12-3 or TRBV12-4 to TRBJ2-7; a possible D gene is TRBD1 (5 bases). V lost 7 bases and J 3 bases, leaving 10 bases between the germline ends. The CDR3 totals 12 residues. CDR3 nucleotides: TGTGCCAGCACCAGACAGAGCTACGAGCAGTACTTC. Amino acids: CASTRQSYEQYF.

There are a few counts of this clonotype. This chain links TRBV25-1 with TRBJ2-5, with D unclear. Trimming left V 6 bases short and J 4 bases short, with 12 bases between. Looked up from germline, CDR1 is MGHDK and CDR2 is SYGVNS. This CDR3 is 13 amino acids long. CDR3 in DNA: TGTGCCAGCAGGACCCTCATGGGAGAGACCCAGTACTTC. Its protein is CASRTLMGETQYF.

In this sample, this clonotype turned up many times. The J gene is TRBJ2-1, the V gene TRBV20-1; 7 bases are shared with TRBD2. Looked up from germline, CDR1 is DFQATT and CDR2 is SNEGSKA (reference sequence). The CDR3 runs to 14 residues. The ends lost 4 bases at V and 4 bases at J; junction bases unmatched: 7. DNA of the CDR3: TGCAGTGCTATCCGGGGCGGGGGTTACAATGAGCAGTTCTTC. This encodes CSAIRGGGYNEQFF.

This clonotype was seen a few times. The chain uses TRBV25-1 and TRBJ2-5; D not certain. This CDR3 is 13 amino acids long. CDR1 is MGHDK and CDR2 is SYGVNS in the germline V gene. V gave up 0 bases and J gave up 7 bases, with 9 bases separating them. This CDR3 is CASSEYATGTQYF. For the CDR3, the DNA is TGTGCCAGCAGTGAATATGCCACTGGGACCCAGTACTTC.

The V gene is TRBV7-3, the J gene TRBJ2-1; D is uncertain. The ends were cut back, 8 bases at V and 6 bases at J, with 11 bases in the middle. CDR1 is SGHTA, CDR2 FQGTGA, per germline. The CDR3 spans 12 residues. The chain's CDR3 is CASGRQSNEQFF. DNA of the CDR3: TGTGCCAGCGGTCGCCAGTCCAATGAGCAGTTCTTC.

This clonotype has a count of ten or more. The V gene is TRBV5-1, the J gene TRBJ1-2; tentatively, D is TRBD1 (5 bases). CDR3 length equals 17 residues. V shed 4 bases and J shed 2 bases, with 21 bases lying between them. Germline V gives CDR1 SGHRS, CDR2 YFSETQ. The CDR3 nucleotides are TGCGCCAGCAGCCGAGGGGAAGGTGGGAGGCAGAACTATGGCTACACCTTC. Its translation is CASSRGEGGRQNYGYTF.

V is TRBV10-3 and J is TRBJ2-7; D perhaps matches TRBD1 (6 bases). V lost 9 bases, J lost 7 bases, and 16 bases lay in between. CDR3 length: 12 amino acids. Germline V gene data show CDR1 as ENHRY and CDR2 as SYGVKD. DNA for the CDR3: TGTGCCATTGGGACCGCCAGGGGAGAGCAGTACGTC. Residues: CAIGTARGEQYV.

This clonotype was recorded many times. J is TRBJ2-7 and V is TRBV11-2, with D unclear. The germline V gene encodes CDR1 SGHAT and CDR2 FQNNGV. The CDR3 runs 12 residues. The V and J ends lost 5 bases and 7 bases respectively, with 12 bases between them. CDR3 region: CASSKYEGEQYV. CDR3 DNA sequence: TGTGCCAGCAGCAAATACGAAGGGGAGCAGTACGTC.

This clonotype was detected many times. The chain combines TRBV2 with TRBJ1-2; D is uncertain. This CDR3 has 12 amino acids. Germline V gene sequence: CDR1 SNHLY, CDR2 FYNNEI. V was clipped by 8 bases and J by 8 bases, with 15 bases between them. The CDR3 nucleotides read TGTGCCAGCGGATGGACTTTGGGGGGCTACACCTTC. It specifies CASGWTLGGYTF.

The chain has TRBV5-1 and TRBJ1-2, with D unresolved. The CDR3 consists of 14 residues. Germline values: CDR1 SGHRS, CDR2 YFSETQ. The germline V and J ends were trimmed by 0 bases and 4 bases, with 10 bases remaining between them. For the CDR3, the DNA is TGCGCCAGCAGCTTGGCCGCCGGGCGCTATGGCTACACCTTC. Protein product: CASSLAAGRYGYTF.

The table lists this clonotype with many counts. The chain combines TRBV19 with TRBJ2-3; D gene uncertain. The germline gives CDR1 LNHDA, CDR2 SQIVND (reference sequence). The CDR3 runs to 14 residues. Trimming stripped 3 bases from V and 2 bases from J, with 9 bases between. CDR3 protein: CASSIQVHTDTQYF. The CDR3 DNA reads as TGTGCCAGTAGTATCCAAGTCCACACAGATACGCAGTATTTT.

This clonotype was seen many times. CDR3 DNA sequence: TGCGCCAGCAGCATAGGGACAGGCACTGAAGCTTTCTTT. Its translation is CASSIGTGTEAFF. The chain links TRBV5-1 to TRBJ1-1; TRBD1 agrees at 8 bases. The CDR3 is 13 residues long. With V trimmed by 4 bases and J by 4 bases, 3 bases remained unmatched. Germline lookup yields CDR1 SGHRS and CDR2 YFSETQ.

This clonotype showed up many times. V and J are TRBV7-9 and TRBJ1-1, with a possible D match to TRBD1 (6 bases). Germline CDR1 and CDR2: SEHNR and FQNEAQ (reference sequence). The CDR3 is 17 amino acids. Trimming pared 0 bases from V and 1 base from J, leaving 15 bases between. The CDR3 nucleotides are TGTGCCAGCAGCTTAGCGTTGGGGGGACAATCGAACACTGAAGCTTTCTTT. Protein: CASSLALGGQSNTEAFF. Drawing the rest from reference TRBV7-9 and TRBJ1-1, the complete variable domain is DTGVSQNPRHKITKRGQNVTFRCDPISEHNRLYWYRQTLGQGPEFLTYFQNEAQLEKSRLLSDRFSAERPKGSFSTLEIQRTEQGDSAMYLCASSLALGGQSNTEAFFGQGTRLTVV.